A single sample is the source of the 8 T cell receptor beta chains below, sequenced in a study of early T cells in non-severe SARS-CoV-2 infection (dated by TCRdb to the early 2020s). The library was built by means of 5' RACE. Data came from a NextSeq 500. TCRdb reworked the public reads: Q25 trimming with fastp, MiXCR clone assembly, productive beta chains retained. For every CDR3 protein sequence, its rows merge into one entry that carries the most common genes and DNA. For this sample the table gives over 60,000 distinct CDR3 sequences, of which over 9% were detected only once. The ten most abundant clones make up just under 3% of the sample. Sequenced material: whole blood, taken at baseline. The receptors stem from an adult who was a healthcare worker with PCR-confirmed SARS-CoV-2 infection or an uninfected control (not recorded which).

The V call is TRBV12-5, the J call TRBJ1-2; D is unresolved. Deletions cut 2 bases from V and 8 bases from J, with 12 bases between. Looked up from germline, CDR1 is LGHNT and CDR2 is FRNRAP. This CDR3 has 13 residues. This chain's CDR3 is CASGLFPDPGYTF. The CDR3 DNA sequence: TGTGCTAGTGGTTTGTTCCCCGACCCCGGCTACACCTTC.

V gene TRBV10-2 combines with J gene TRBJ1-6; D is perhaps TRBD1 (6 bases). The CDR3 has 13 residues. Trimming removed 8 bases from V and 7 bases from J, with 12 bases in between. CDR1 is WSHSY, CDR2 SAAADI, per germline. The CDR3 DNA is TGCGCCAGCGGGGGCCTGGGGAATTCACCCCTCCACTTT. Its translation is CASGGLGNSPLHF.

The chain uses TRBV30 and TRBJ1-2, with 7 bases fitting TRBD1. Germline V lookup: CDR1 GTSNPN, CDR2 SVGIG (reference sequence). V dropped 4 bases and J dropped 8; count of bases not matched to a gene: 13. This CDR3 spans 14 amino acids. CDR3: CAWTIRRGRGGYTF. CDR3 nucleotide sequence: TGTGCCTGGACAATACGAAGGGGGCGAGGAGGCTACACCTTC.

This clonotype was detected a few times. This rearrangement joins TRBV7-9 to TRBJ2-7; TRBD2 aligns across 7 bases. Unmatched junction bases numbered 15, after V lost 7 bases and J lost 9 bases. CDR3 size: 14 residues. The germline V gene encodes CDR1 SEHNR and CDR2 FQNEAQ (reference sequence). The CDR3: CASTPGIIAGMQYF. DNA for the CDR3: TGTGCCAGCACCCCCGGAATTATAGCGGGTATGCAGTACTTC. The entire variable domain, with the rest obtained from reference TRBV7-9 and TRBJ2-7, is as follows: DTGVSQNPRHKITKRGQNVTFRCDPISEHNRLYWYRQTLGQGPEFLTYFQNEAQLEKSRLLSDRFSAERPKGSFSTLEIQRTEQGDSAMYLCASTPGIIAGMQYFGPGTRLTVT.

The CDR3 bases are TGTGCCAGCAGCCAACTGGGATTTGGAGCTTTCTTT. The encoded protein is CASSQLGFGAFF. The V and J genes are TRBV12-3 or TRBV12-4 and TRBJ1-1; no clear D gene. This CDR3 contains 12 residues. Between the trimmed V and J ends, which lost 6 bases and 10 bases, there was a span of 15 bases.

J is TRBJ1-1 and V is TRBV4-1, with D possibly TRBD1 on 6 matching bases. This CDR3 is 14 amino acids long. Looked up from germline, CDR1 is MGHRA and CDR2 is YSYEKL. Trimming left V 5 bases short and J 4 bases short, with 14 bases between. For the CDR3, the DNA is TGCGCCAGCAGCTACAACAGGGAGGCCACTGAAGCTTTCTTT. As protein: CASSYNREATEAFF.

This clonotype turned up a few times. V is TRBV11-2 and J is TRBJ2-7; the D gene is possibly TRBD2 (6 bases). The CDR3 length is 15 residues. The germline V and J ends were trimmed by 5 bases and 2 bases, with 16 bases remaining between them. Germline CDR1 and CDR2: SGHAT and FQNNGV. The CDR3 DNA is TGTGCCAGCAGCACACCCGGGACTTCCACCTACGAGCAGTACTTC. Protein sequence: CASSTPGTSTYEQYF.

This clonotype was recorded a few times. The V and J genes are TRBV14 and TRBJ2-1; 11 nucleotides agree with TRBD2. The trim removed 3 bases at V and 0 bases at J, leaving 13 bases unmatched. CDR3 size: 20 residues. Germline V lookup: CDR1 SGHDN, CDR2 FVKESK. The CDR3 loop reads CASSQSPGLAGGYSYNEQFF. CDR3 nucleotide sequence: TGTGCCAGCAGCCAGTCCCCGGGGCTAGCGGGGGGCTACTCCTACAATGAGCAGTTCTTC.